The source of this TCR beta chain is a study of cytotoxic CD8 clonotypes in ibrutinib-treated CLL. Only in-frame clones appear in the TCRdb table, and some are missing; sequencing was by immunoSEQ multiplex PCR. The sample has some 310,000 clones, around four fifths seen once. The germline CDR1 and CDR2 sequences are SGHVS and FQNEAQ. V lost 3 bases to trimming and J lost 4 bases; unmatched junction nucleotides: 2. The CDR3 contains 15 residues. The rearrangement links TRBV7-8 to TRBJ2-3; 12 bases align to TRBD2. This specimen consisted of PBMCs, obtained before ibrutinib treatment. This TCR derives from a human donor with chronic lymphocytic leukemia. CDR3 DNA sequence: TGTGCCAGCAGCTTCGGACTAGCGGGACCAGATACGCAGTATTTT. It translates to CASSFGLAGPDTQYF.